A selection of T cell receptor beta chains follows, all from one sample in a study of T-cell memory formation after mild COVID-19. TCRdb processed the 5' RACE reads anew with MiXCR; each CDR3 protein has one entry. The table lists approximately 260,000 distinct CDR3 sequences, about 17% of them singletons, with roughly 23% in the top ten. The sample consisted of PBMCs or a T cell subset sorted from them (not recorded which). These receptors were collected from a man between 18 and 29 years old who had mild COVID-19 (a few samples of this study predate the infection). Cell type and time point are not known. CDR3s include the opening cysteine and the closing phenylalanine or tryptophan. D genes are given only for firm matches. Where a row states a size, it is once, few, many or the class of an expanded clone; other rows omit it.

abundance	d_gene	v_gene	j_gene	CDR3aa	CDR3nt
few	TRBD1	TRBV28	TRBJ1-2	CASSPGGQVVNGYTF	TGTGCCAGCAGCCCGGGGGGACAGGTAGTCAATGGCTACACCTTC
few	-	TRBV4-1	TRBJ2-1	CASSQVTTGGEQFF	TGCGCCAGCAGCCAAGTGACTACGGGCGGTGAGCAGTTCTTC
many	-	TRBV12-3/TRBV12-4	TRBJ1-5	CASRPGQNNQPQHF	TGTGCCAGCAGACCAGGACAGAACAATCAGCCCCAGCATTTT
few	-	TRBV5-1	TRBJ1-1	CASSTDLTPTTEAFF	TGCGCCAGCAGCACGGACCTTACCCCAACCACTGAAGCTTTCTTT
few	TRBD2	TRBV7-2	TRBJ2-1	CASSPSGGGSYNEQFF	TGTGCCAGCAGCCCTAGCGGGGGGGGCTCCTACAATGAGCAGTTCTTC
few	-	TRBV5-1	TRBJ2-5	CASSALHSEQETQYF	TGCGCCAGCAGCGCGTTGCATTCGGAACAAGAGACCCAGTACTTC
few	-	TRBV9	TRBJ2-6	CASSPGLPGANVLTF	TGTGCCAGCAGCCCAGGACTCCCAGGGGCCAACGTCCTGACTTTC
-	TRBD2	TRBV7-2	TRBJ2-3	CASSLATSGGLTDTQYF	TGTGCCAGCAGCTTAGCCACTAGCGGGGGACTCACAGATACGCAGTATTTT
-	-	TRBV5-1	TRBJ1-2	CASSLEITQAYYGYTF	TGCGCCAGCAGCTTGGAGATCACCCAAGCATACTATGGCTACACCTTC
-	TRBD1	TRBV12-3/TRBV12-4	TRBJ1-6	CASSYRGWSPLHF	TGTGCCAGCAGTTACAGGGGATGGTCACCCCTCCACTTT
-	-	TRBV13	TRBJ1-2	CASSRTLNRAYGYTF	TGTGCCAGCAGCCGAACCCTCAACAGGGCCTATGGCTACACCTTC
few	TRBD2	TRBV4-3	TRBJ2-5	CASSQDPSGGARETQYF	TGCGCCAGCAGCCAAGATCCTAGCGGGGGGGCCAGGGAGACCCAGTACTTC
-	-	TRBV20-1	TRBJ1-1	CSTGVPRPAFF	TGCAGTACTGGAGTTCCTCGTCCCGCTTTCTTT
-	-	TRBV6-2/TRBV6-3	TRBJ1-5	CASSYLAGVFNQPQHF	TGTGCCAGCAGTTACTTGGCAGGGGTTTTCAATCAGCCCCAGCATTTT
-	-	TRBV7-2	TRBJ2-7	CAGSSDTYEQYF	TGTGCCGGCAGCTCTGATACCTACGAGCAGTACTTC
few	-	TRBV5-6	TRBJ2-3	CASSLGAHTDTQYF	TGTGCCAGCAGCTTGGGGGCCCACACAGATACGCAGTATTTT
few	TRBD1	TRBV7-2	TRBJ1-2	CASSSPRDSYGYTF	TGTGCCAGCAGCTCCCCGAGGGACAGTTATGGCTACACCTTC
-	-	TRBV5-4	TRBJ1-1	CASSLEEGSEAFF	TGTGCCAGCAGCTTGGAGGAGGGGTCTGAAGCTTTCTTT
few	TRBD2	TRBV7-9	TRBJ2-5	CASSPRTSGETQYF	TGTGCCAGCAGCCCCAGGACTAGCGGGGAGACCCAGTACTTC
-	-	TRBV12-3/TRBV12-4	TRBJ2-2	CASSLLSLMRGFGELFF	TGTGCCAGCAGTTTATTGTCCCTAATGCGTGGGTTCGGGGAGCTGTTTTTT
-	-	TRBV6-5	TRBJ2-7	CASSLYPAGTLYEQYF	TGTGCCAGCAGCCTCTACCCCGCCGGGACGTTGTACGAGCAGTACTTC
-	-	TRBV29-1	TRBJ1-1	CSVDVTAWNTEAFF	TGCAGCGTTGACGTAACGGCCTGGAACACTGAAGCTTTCTTT
-	-	TRBV5-1	TRBJ1-5	CASSSRGRTGNSNQPQHF	TGCGCCAGCAGCTCCCGGGGCCGTACGGGAAATAGCAATCAGCCCCAGCATTTT
few	-	TRBV7-2	TRBJ1-1	CASSTLTTVNTEAFF	TGTGCCAGCAGCACCCTCACGACGGTGAACACTGAAGCTTTCTTT
few	TRBD2	TRBV20-1	TRBJ2-1	CSARDPAGGAYNEQFF	TGCAGTGCTAGAGATCCAGCGGGGGGGGCCTACAATGAGCAGTTCTTC
-	TRBD2	TRBV7-6	TRBJ2-1	CASSFQRGSYNEQFF	TGTGCCAGCAGCTTCCAGCGGGGGTCCTACAATGAGCAGTTCTTC
-	TRBD2	TRBV29-1	TRBJ2-3	CSVAPSGDPTDTQYF	TGCAGCGTTGCCCCTAGCGGGGATCCCACAGATACGCAGTATTTT
few	-	TRBV27	TRBJ2-1	CASSLSGRGDNEQFF	TGTGCCAGCAGTTTATCGGGCAGGGGGGACAATGAGCAGTTCTTC
few	-	TRBV5-1	TRBJ2-4	CASSLISEAAHIQYF	TGCGCCAGCAGCTTGATATCGGAGGCTGCCCACATTCAGTACTTC
-	-	TRBV9	TRBJ1-2	CASSVNPDYGYTF	TGTGCCAGCAGCGTAAACCCAGACTATGGCTACACCTTC
few	-	TRBV7-2	TRBJ1-2	CASSLGRNEGHRGYTF	TGTGCCAGCAGCTTAGGACGAAACGAGGGGCATCGGGGCTACACCTTC